This passage covers 30 T cell receptor beta chains from one sample sequenced in a study of T cell responses to AZD1222 COVID-19 vaccine. Sequencing used immunoSEQ multiplex PCR; TCRdb keeps in-frame clones, though not all of them. The sample lists roughly 150,000 clones; over 85% were seen once. The sample consisted of peripheral blood, taken on day 0 of AZD1222 vaccination. The origin of the receptors is an adult in good health.

V gene TRBV7-2 combines with J gene TRBJ2-5, with 9 bases that match TRBD1. Germline assignment: CDR1 SGHTA and CDR2 FQGNSA. The CDR3 runs 15 residues. Trimming at V came to 5 bases and at J to 4 bases, leaving 8 bases not matched to a gene. CDR3 loop: CASSLGQGRVETQYF. DNA for the CDR3: TGTGCCAGCAGCCTCGGACAGGGGCGCGTAGAGACCCAGTACTTC.

The J gene is TRBJ1-2, the V gene TRBV18, with D possibly being TRBD1 (6 bases). The germline CDR1 and CDR2 sequences are KGHSH and LQKENI. Trimming stripped 2 bases from V and 4 bases from J, with 14 bases between. The CDR3 consists of 15 residues. In DNA form, the CDR3 reads TGTGCCAGCTCACCAGTTCCGGGGGGCGGCTATGGCTACACCTTC. Protein product: CASSPVPGGGYGYTF.

This chain joins TRBV11-2 and TRBJ1-2; D unclear. The CDR3 is 14 amino acids. V was clipped by 1 base and J by 4 bases, with 10 bases between them. Germline V gene data show CDR1 as SGHAT and CDR2 as FQNNGV. The CDR3 reads CASSLGSALYGYTF. The CDR3 coding sequence is TGTGCCAGCAGCTTAGGTTCAGCCCTCTATGGCTACACCTTC.

This chain uses TRBV19 with TRBJ2-1, with D perhaps matching TRBD1 (6 bases). Looked up from germline, CDR1 is LNHDA and CDR2 is SQIVND (reference sequence). V dropped 7 bases and J dropped 4 bases, with 17 bases sitting between them. There are 15 residues in the CDR3. The CDR3 sequence: CASTKAGVGYNEQFF. The DNA of the CDR3 is TGTGCCAGTACCAAAGCAGGGGTAGGATACAATGAGCAGTTCTTC.

The chain couples TRBV7-8 to TRBJ1-5; D may be TRBD1 (5 bases). This CDR3 has 16 amino acids. Germline CDR1 reads SGHVS; CDR2 reads FQNEAQ. V gave up 1 base and J gave up 5 bases, with 15 bases separating them. CDR3 nucleotide sequence: TGTGCCAGCAGCTTAGGAACGGTGAGGGGCGATCAGCCCCAGCATTTT. This encodes CASSLGTVRGDQPQHF.

V is TRBV7-2 and J is TRBJ2-3; 7 bases map to TRBD1. This CDR3 is built from 16 residues. The V segment lost 3 bases and the J segment 5 bases; nucleotides outside the gene matches: 11. Germline values: CDR1 SGHTA, CDR2 FQGNSA. The CDR3 loop reads CASSLAGGTLGDTQYF. For the CDR3, the DNA is TGTGCCAGCAGCTTGGCAGGGGGTACGTTAGGAGATACGCAGTATTTT.

This clone was seen only once. The CDR3 protein is CASSVVSSEDTQYF. DNA for the CDR3: TGTGCCAGCAGCGTAGTAAGTAGCGAGGATACGCAGTATTTT. The chain couples TRBV9 to TRBJ2-3, with a tentative D call TRBD2 (5 bases). Germline values: CDR1 SGDLS, CDR2 YYNGEE. V was cut by 0 bases and J by 6 bases, with 11 bases left in between. CDR3 length: 14 residues.

V gene TRBV27 combines with J gene TRBJ1-2; D unresolved. Germline V CDR1 and CDR2: MNHEY, SMNVEV (reference sequence). Trimming took off 4 bases at V and 1 base at J, with 13 bases between the two ends. The CDR3 extends over 15 amino acids. The CDR3: CASSSHRASNYGYTF. The CDR3 DNA sequence: TGTGCCAGCAGTTCTCACCGGGCCAGTAACTATGGCTACACCTTC.

The gene calls are TRBV12-3 or TRBV12-4 and TRBJ1-1, with a possible D match to TRBD1 (6 bases). The CDR3 contains 12 residues. V was pared by 6 bases and J by 4 bases, with 9 bases between. The CDR3: CASRVGGTEAFF. The CDR3, as DNA: TGTGCCAGCAGGGTAGGGGGCACTGAAGCTTTCTTT.

V usage is TRBV29-1 and J usage is TRBJ1-4, with D maybe TRBD1 (5 bases). From germline, CDR1 is SQVTM and CDR2 ANQGSEA. Trimming took 7 bases from V and 7 from J, leaving 13 bases between them. The CDR3 loop spans 12 amino acids. CDR3 DNA sequence: TGCAGCGCAGGCCCGGGGACTGAAAAACTGTTTTTT. Amino acids: CSAGPGTEKLFF.

The chain links TRBV6-2 or TRBV6-3 to TRBJ2-4, with 7 bases identical to TRBD1. This CDR3 has 20 residues. V shed 2 bases and J 1 base; nucleotides not matched to a gene: 17. CDR1 is MNHEY, CDR2 SVGEGT, per germline. CDR3 sequence (DNA): TGTGCCAGCAGTTACCCGAGAGACAGGCAGGGGGTTAGGGCCAAAAACATTCAGTACTTC. Translation: CASSYPRDRQGVRAKNIQYF.

The V and J genes are TRBV6-2 or TRBV6-3 and TRBJ1-2; weak D call: TRBD1 (5 bases). Trimming removed 2 bases from V and 3 bases from J, with 13 bases in between. Germline-derived CDR1 and CDR2 are MNHEY and SVGEGT. This CDR3 region has 15 residues. The CDR3 DNA reads as TGTGCCAGCAGTTACCCCCCGGCAGGGCACTATGGCTACACCTTC. It translates to CASSYPPAGHYGYTF.

The chain is built from TRBV5-1 and TRBJ2-1; D assignment may be TRBD1 or TRBD2 (5 bases each). The ends were cut back, 5 bases at V and 4 bases at J, with 13 bases in the middle. The CDR3 length is 14 residues. Germline V gene sequence: CDR1 SGHRS, CDR2 YFSETQ. The CDR3 DNA follows: TGCGCCAGCAGGTCGGACGAGGGGTACAATGAGCAGTTCTTC. Residues: CASRSDEGYNEQFF.

The chain combines TRBV5-5 with TRBJ2-7, with 8 bases aligning to TRBD2. J gave up 4 bases and V 1 base, and 4 bases lay outside the gene matches. The V gene's germline CDR1 is SGHKS and CDR2 YYEKEE (reference sequence). There are 14 residues in the CDR3. As DNA, the CDR3 is TGTGCCAGCAGCTTGCACCGGGGGGGTTACGAGCAGTACTTC. Its translation: CASSLHRGGYEQYF. Together with reference TRBV5-5 and TRBJ2-7, the CDR3 gives the full variable domain: DAGVTQSPTHLIKTRGQQVTLRCSPISGHKSVSWYQQVLGQGPQFIFQYYEKEERGRGNFPDRFSARQFPNYSSELNVNALLLGDSALYLCASSLHRGGYEQYFGPGTRLTVT.

The gene calls are TRBV5-5 and TRBJ2-1; D is unclear. Germline loops: CDR1 SGHKS, CDR2 YYEKEE (reference sequence). V lost 7 bases and J lost 1, with 6 bases in between. The CDR3 length is 12 residues. The CDR3 region is CASGRSYNEQFF. The CDR3 DNA reads TGTGCCAGCGGACGGTCCTACAATGAGCAGTTCTTC.

The CDR3 DNA reads as TGCGCCAGCAGCACTCTCCGGACAGGGAGTGGACAAGAGACCCAGTACTTC. Encoded protein: CASSTLRTGSGQETQYF. The gene calls are TRBV5-1 and TRBJ2-5; 8 bases are shared with TRBD1. The CDR3 consists of 17 residues. Germline loops: CDR1 SGHRS, CDR2 YFSETQ. Trimming cost V 4 bases and J 2 bases; bases outside gene matches: 13. Drawing the rest from reference TRBV5-1 and TRBJ2-5, the complete variable domain is KAGVTQTPRYLIKTRGQQVTLSCSPISGHRSVSWYQQTPGQGLQFLFEYFSETQRNKGNFPGRFSGRQFSNSRSEMNVSTLELGDSALYLCASSTLRTGSGQETQYFGPGTRLLVL.

The chain carries TRBV30 and TRBJ1-2, with a tentative D call TRBD1 (5 bases). Looked up from germline, CDR1 is GTSNPN and CDR2 is SVGIG (reference sequence). Deletions cut 4 bases from V and 3 bases from J, with 15 bases between. The CDR3 runs to 14 residues. CDR3 in amino acids: CAWMRRGAYYGYTF. DNA of the CDR3: TGTGCCTGGATGAGGCGGGGCGCGTACTATGGCTACACCTTC.

V usage is TRBV7-9 and J usage is TRBJ2-7; D may match TRBD1 or TRBD2 (5 bases each). V lost 4 bases and J lost 2, with 15 bases in between. The CDR3 loop spans 15 amino acids. Germline V lookup: CDR1 SEHNR, CDR2 FQNEAQ (reference sequence). CDR3 DNA sequence: TGTGCCAGCAGCTCCAGGGACCCTAGGGCCTACGAGCAGTACTTC. This gives the protein CASSSRDPRAYEQYF.

With respect to this clone: Additional DNA sequences in this sample encode the identical CDR3. The gene calls are TRBV19 and TRBJ1-5; D remains ambiguous. The CDR3 is made up of 14 amino acids. CDR1 is LNHDA, CDR2 SQIVND, per germline (reference sequence). The ends were cut back, 2 bases at V and 0 bases at J, with 5 bases in the middle. In DNA form, the CDR3 reads TGTGCCAGTAGTATACGGGATAGCAATCAGCCCCAGCATTTT. Amino acids: CASSIRDSNQPQHF.

The V call is TRBV30, the J call TRBJ1-2; D gene uncertain. Germline assignment: CDR1 GTSNPN and CDR2 SVGIG (reference sequence). V dropped 3 bases and J dropped 8 bases, with 19 bases sitting between them. This CDR3 spans 14 amino acids. The DNA of the CDR3 is TGTGCCTGGAGCCGCACCGGACGCAGGACGGGCTACACCTTC. This gives the protein CAWSRTGRRTGYTF.

Remarks on this clone: Other DNA sequences in this sample translate to the same CDR3. The chain links TRBV18 to TRBJ1-5; D not certain. The length of the CDR3 is 14 residues. The germline CDR1 and CDR2 sequences are KGHSH and LQKENI. V was clipped by 3 bases and J by 0 bases, with 6 bases between them. This CDR3 reads CASSPDRSNQPQHF. The CDR3 nucleotides are TGTGCCAGCTCACCTGATCGTAGCAATCAGCCCCAGCATTTT.

This sequence joins TRBV7-9 and TRBJ2-5; 7 nucleotides align to TRBD1. V gave up 3 bases and J gave up 0 bases; unmatched junction bases: 7. The germline CDR1 and CDR2 sequences are SEHNR and FQNEAQ (reference sequence). This CDR3 has 16 residues. The CDR3 reads CASSLGTGTDQETQYF. CDR3 bases: TGTGCCAGCAGCTTGGGAACCGGGACAGACCAAGAGACCCAGTACTTC. Using reference TRBV7-9 and TRBJ2-5 for the parts outside the CDR3, the full variable domain is DTGVSQNPRHKITKRGQNVTFRCDPISEHNRLYWYRQTLGQGPEFLTYFQNEAQLEKSRLLSDRFSAERPKGSFSTLEIQRTEQGDSAMYLCASSLGTGTDQETQYFGPGTRLLVL.

The CDR3 here is CASSAPKGTAKQFF. The CDR3 DNA reads as TGTGCCAGCAGCGCTCCTAAGGGGACAGCAAAGCAGTTCTTC. V gene TRBV6-5 combines with J gene TRBJ2-1, with 7 bases that match TRBD1. Losses at the gene ends were 6 bases for V and 11 bases for J; bases not matched to a gene: 13. CDR3 length: 14 residues. CDR1 and CDR2 from the germline V gene are MNHEY and SVGAGI.

The J gene is TRBJ2-7, the V gene TRBV28; TRBD2 matches 9 bases. The CDR3 totals 14 residues. Germline values: CDR1 MDHEN, CDR2 SYDVKM. V was pared by 10 bases and J by 4 bases, with 11 bases of the junction left unmatched. For the CDR3, the DNA is TGTGCCACCCAGAGAGGGACTAGCCCGTACGAGCAGTACTTC. Protein sequence: CATQRGTSPYEQYF.

J is TRBJ2-2 and V is TRBV19; maybe TRBD1 (6 bases). The V and J ends lost 1 base and 2 bases respectively, with 11 bases between them. Germline CDR1 is LNHDA and CDR2 is SQIVND (reference sequence). This CDR3 has 16 amino acids. The CDR3: CASSIGRRGNTGELFF. The CDR3 nucleotides read TGTGCCAGTAGTATAGGTCGCAGGGGAAACACCGGGGAGCTGTTTTTT. Complete variable domain (other parts from reference TRBV19 and TRBJ2-2): DGGITQSPKYLFRKEGQNVTLSCEQNLNHDAMYWYRQDPGQGLRLIYYSQIVNDFQKGDIAEGYSVSREKKESFPLTVTSAQKNPTAFYLCASSIGRRGNTGELFFGEGSRLTVL.

The V call is TRBV6-5, the J call TRBJ1-1; the D is unclear. The V end lost 4 bases, the J end lost 6 bases, and 12 bases lay between the germline ends. Germline V lookup: CDR1 MNHEY, CDR2 SVGAGI. The CDR3 length is 13 residues. The CDR3: CASSSFGRAEAFF. The DNA for the CDR3 is TGTGCCAGCAGTTCCTTTGGACGGGCTGAAGCTTTCTTT.

J is TRBJ2-1 and V is TRBV14, with 8 nucleotides matching TRBD2. Trimming took 4 bases from V and 0 from J; bases not matched to a gene: 11. Germline-derived CDR1 and CDR2 are SGHDN and FVKESK. The length of the CDR3 is 18 residues. For the CDR3, the DNA is TGTGCCAGCAGCCCACGGTATAGCGGGGAAATCTCCTACAATGAGCAGTTCTTC. Its protein is CASSPRYSGEISYNEQFF.

The rearrangement links TRBV4-2 to TRBJ2-7; D tentatively fits TRBD1 or TRBD2 (5 bases each). Germline V CDR1 and CDR2: LGHNA, YNFKEQ. V dropped 1 base and J dropped 9 bases, with 13 bases sitting between them. The CDR3 spans 13 residues. The CDR3 DNA sequence: TGTGCCAGCAGCCAAGGGGACGTCGGCGGGCAGTACTTC. This codes for CASSQGDVGGQYF.

This chain links TRBV11-2 with TRBJ2-7; TRBD1 agrees at 11 bases. The junction had 2 bases not matched to a gene; V was cut back by 3 bases and J by 1 base. Germline values: CDR1 SGHAT, CDR2 FQNNGV. This CDR3 comprises 15 residues. DNA for the CDR3: TGTGCCAGCAGCTTTAGGGACAGGGGGTCCTACGAGCAGTACTTC. This translates into CASSFRDRGSYEQYF.

The rearrangement uses TRBV7-9 and TRBJ1-3; a possible D gene is TRBD1 (6 bases). V lost 2 bases and J lost 0, with 11 bases in between. CDR1 SEHNR and CDR2 FQNEAQ come from the germline V gene (reference sequence). This CDR3 is built from 16 residues. The CDR3 is CASSLLTGYSGNTIYF. CDR3 DNA sequence: TGTGCCAGCAGCTTACTGACAGGCTACTCTGGAAACACCATATATTTT.